The 10 T cell receptor beta chains below all came from one sample that was sequenced in a study of vaccination and CD4 T cells after COVID-19. The treatment was: roughly ten-day PBMC culture with coronavirus spike peptide pools or control peptides (ViraFEST assay). Sequenced with the Oncomine TCR Beta short-read assay was DNA taken from cultured CD4+ T cells. One entry per CDR3 protein results from TCRdb running MiXCR on the PCR reads. The sample records some 9,000 distinct CDR3 sequences, roughly half being singletons. No antigen has been assigned to these receptors. The source material was CD4+ T cells from blood, cultured in vitro. All receptors derive from a human donor who had recovered from COVID-19.

CDR3 in amino acids: CASMPGQTGLLYGYTF. For the CDR3, the DNA is TGTGCCAGTATGCCCGGACAGACCGGCCTACTCTATGGCTACACCTTC. The chain links TRBV19 to TRBJ1-2; TRBD1 might be the D (6 bases). CDR1 is LNHDA and CDR2 is SQIVND in the germline V gene (reference sequence). This CDR3 has 16 residues. Trimming removed 7 bases at V and 4 bases at J, with 22 bases between. Complete variable domain (other parts from reference TRBV19 and TRBJ1-2): DGGITQSPKYLFRKEGQNVTLSCEQNLNHDAMYWYRQDPGQGLRLIYYSQIVNDFQKGDIAEGYSVSREKKESFPLTVTSAQKNPTAFYLCASMPGQTGLLYGYTFGSGTRLTVV.

The genes are TRBV6-5 and TRBJ2-7; 8 bases align to TRBD1. V lost 0 bases and J lost 4; bases outside the gene matches: 5. The CDR3 extends over 15 amino acids. Germline values: CDR1 MNHEY, CDR2 SVGAGI. The CDR3 sequence is CASSYSTGQGYEQYF. The CDR3 DNA is TGTGCCAGCAGTTACTCGACCGGACAGGGTTACGAGCAGTACTTC.

The V call is TRBV19, the J call TRBJ1-2; D remains ambiguous. This CDR3 is 13 amino acids long. Trimming removed 5 bases at V and 4 bases at J, with 11 bases between. CDR1 and CDR2 from the germline V gene are LNHDA and SQIVND (reference sequence). The CDR3 spells CASSQTRGYGYTF. CDR3 nucleotide sequence: TGTGCCAGTAGTCAGACCCGGGGCTATGGCTACACCTTC. Full variable domain (outside the CDR3, taken from reference TRBV19 and TRBJ1-2): DGGITQSPKYLFRKEGQNVTLSCEQNLNHDAMYWYRQDPGQGLRLIYYSQIVNDFQKGDIAEGYSVSREKKESFPLTVTSAQKNPTAFYLCASSQTRGYGYTFGSGTRLTVV.

This clonotype was recorded a few times. CDR3 coding DNA: TGTGCCAGCAGCTTAGCGGGGGGGCGACAGATGAACACTGAAGCTTTCTTT. Translating gives CASSLAGGRQMNTEAFF. This rearrangement joins TRBV7-2 to TRBJ1-1; the D gene is possibly TRBD1 (6 bases). CDR1 and CDR2 (germline): SGHTA, FQGNSA. This CDR3 spans 17 amino acids. V lost 0 bases and J lost 0, with 14 bases in between.

This clonotype showed up just once. The V and J genes are TRBV7-3 and TRBJ2-5, with 10 bases identical to TRBD1. The germline V gene encodes CDR1 SGHTA and CDR2 FQGTGA. V was clipped by 3 bases and J by 5 bases; unmatched bases: 12. The CDR3 covers 17 residues. Written as DNA, the CDR3 is TGTGCCAGCAGCTTTGGGGGCGGGACAGGGGCGGCGGAGACCCAGTACTTC. Protein product: CASSFGGGTGAAETQYF.

CDR3 in DNA: TGTGCCAGTAGTATACTCTCAGGACAGGGCGGTCAGCCCCAGCATTTT. Encoded protein: CASSILSGQGGQPQHF. V is TRBV19 and J is TRBJ1-5; TRBD1 agrees at 8 bases. The CDR3 is 16 residues long. J was trimmed by 6 bases and V by 2 bases; bases with no gene match: 9. Per the germline V gene, CDR1 is LNHDA and CDR2 is SQIVND (reference sequence).

DNA of the CDR3: TGTGCCAGCAGCTTAGTAGGCGGCACAGATACGCAGTATTTT. As protein: CASSLVGGTDTQYF. The chain joins TRBV7-6 to TRBJ2-3, with no clear D. The CDR3 is made up of 14 amino acids. V was shortened by 1 base and J by 1 base, with 6 bases between the two germline ends. In germline, CDR1 is SGHVS, CDR2 FNYEAQ.

The rearrangement uses TRBV14 and TRBJ2-2, with D tentatively TRBD1 (6 bases). The germline gives CDR1 SGHDN, CDR2 FVKESK. The V and J ends lost 8 bases and 6 bases respectively, with 16 bases between them. This CDR3 spans 14 amino acids. This CDR3 is CASAKQGGSGELFF. CDR3 bases: TGTGCCAGCGCTAAACAGGGCGGCTCCGGGGAGCTGTTTTTT.

CDR3 sequence reads: CASSLTGGNQPQHF. The CDR3, as DNA: TGTGCCAGCAGTCTCACAGGGGGAAATCAGCCCCAGCATTTT. The chain couples TRBV12-3 or TRBV12-4 to TRBJ1-5; 8 nucleotides align to TRBD1. The V gene end was trimmed by 5 bases and the J gene end by 4 bases; junction bases not matched to a gene: 4. The CDR3 runs to 14 residues.

This clonotype occurred a few times. This chain joins TRBV20-1 and TRBJ1-1; 7 positions match TRBD1. The CDR3 contains 14 residues. Germline V gene lookup returns CDR1 DFQATT and CDR2 SNEGSKA (reference sequence). J was trimmed by 4 bases and V by 4 bases; bases with no gene match: 9. The CDR3 region has the DNA TGCAGTGCTACTTCTACAGGGGCTGCCACTGAAGCTTTCTTT. This codes for CSATSTGAATEAFF.